The 17 T cell receptor beta chains below come from one sample, sequenced in a study of CD8 T cells in ankylosing spondylitis. TCRdb processed the 5' RACE reads anew with MiXCR; each CDR3 protein has one entry. Found here are over 150,000 distinct CDR3 sequences, 10% to 15% of them singletons; the top ten hold 16%. Source material: blood, either unsorted or a sorted T cell fraction (not recorded which). The receptors stem from a male donor with ankylosing spondylitis or in good health (not recorded which).

The chain links TRBV6-5 to TRBJ1-5, with TRBD1 identical over 9 bases. After removal of 4 bases from V and 7 bases from J, the junction contained 8 bases not matched to a gene. Germline assignment: CDR1 MNHEY and CDR2 SVGAGI. This CDR3 is built from 15 residues. The DNA for the CDR3 is TGTGCCAGCAGTTCTGGGACAGGGCTTTGGCAGCCCCAGCATTTT. Translating it yields CASSSGTGLWQPQHF.

The chain joins TRBV4-1 to TRBJ1-5, with 7 bases fitting TRBD1. The CDR3 totals 22 residues. Germline CDR1 MGHRA, CDR2 YSYEKL. V shed 1 base, J shed 4 bases, and the junction held 25 bases outside the gene matches. In nucleotides, the CDR3 is TGCGCCAGCAGCCAAGTAGGCCACCTGAGCCCCCGACAGGGAACCCAAAATCAGCCCCAGCATTTT. Translated: CASSQVGHLSPRQGTQNQPQHF.

V is TRBV5-1 and J is TRBJ2-2; 10 bases line up with TRBD2. V dropped 0 bases and J dropped 6; count of bases not matched to a gene: 5. Per germline, CDR1 SGHRS and CDR2 YFSETQ. The CDR3 has 16 amino acids. CDR3 in DNA: TGCGCCAGCAGCTTGGATCCGACTAGCGGGTCCGGGGAGCTGTTTTTT. This gives the protein CASSLDPTSGSGELFF.

The J gene is TRBJ2-7, the V gene TRBV29-1; D perhaps matches TRBD1 (6 bases). V lost 6 bases, J lost 0 bases, and 12 bases lay in between. The CDR3 loop spans 13 amino acids. Germline V gene lookup returns CDR1 SQVTM and CDR2 ANQGSEA. For the CDR3, the DNA is TGCAGCGTCCTAGAGGGGGTCTCCTACGAGCAGTACTTC. Amino acid sequence: CSVLEGVSYEQYF.

The chain links TRBV5-1 to TRBJ1-2; 9 bases align to TRBD1. Germline values: CDR1 SGHRS, CDR2 YFSETQ. Trimming cost V 4 bases and J 6 bases; bases outside gene matches: 7. This CDR3 contains 14 residues. CDR3 in amino acids: CASSVGQGKHGYTF. The CDR3 DNA reads as TGCGCCAGCAGCGTCGGACAGGGGAAACATGGCTACACCTTC.

The table lists this clonotype with a few counts. This chain connects TRBV4-1 to TRBJ2-1, with a tentative D call TRBD2 (5 bases). Germline V gene sequence: CDR1 MGHRA, CDR2 YSYEKL. The CDR3 consists of 15 residues. Trimming removed 8 bases at V and 0 bases at J, with 14 bases between. The DNA of the CDR3 is TGCGCCAGCCGACCTACTAGGAGCTCCTACAATGAGCAGTTCTTC. Translating it yields CASRPTRSSYNEQFF.

This clonotype came up many times. The V call is TRBV6-1, the J call TRBJ1-5, with 7 bases aligning to TRBD1. After removal of 6 bases from V and 5 bases from J, the junction contained 4 bases not matched to a gene. Germline assignment: CDR1 MNHNS and CDR2 SASEGT. CDR3 size: 13 residues. CDR3 nucleotides: TGTGCCAGCAGACAGGGGTGGGATCAGCCCCAGCATTTT. Protein sequence: CASRQGWDQPQHF.

This clonotype has a count of ten or more. The V gene is TRBV21-1, the J gene TRBJ2-7; the table's D call, TRBD1, was not checked against the DNA. TRBV21-1 is listed as a pseudogene. CDR3 length: 17 amino acids. The CDR3 nucleotides are TGTGCCAGCAGCACCTCTCGACAGGGGCAAAGTTCCTACGAGCAGTACTTC. Translating it yields CASSTSRQGQSSYEQYF.

This clonotype was recorded a few times. This sequence joins TRBV4-1 and TRBJ2-1; no definite D call. Germline CDR1 is MGHRA and CDR2 is YSYEKL. This CDR3 is built from 14 residues. The V and J ends lost 0 bases and 12 bases respectively, with 15 bases between them. The CDR3 reads CASSQDRARTTQFF. DNA for the CDR3: TGCGCCAGCAGCCAAGATCGGGCCCGCACAACGCAGTTCTTC.

This clonotype has a handful of counts. The chain carries TRBV7-9 and TRBJ2-7, with 7 nucleotides matching TRBD2. Per the germline V gene, CDR1 is SEHNR and CDR2 is FQNEAQ (reference sequence). V shed 8 bases, J shed 7 bases, and the junction held 2 bases outside the gene matches. The CDR3 is 10 residues long. CDR3 bases: TGTGCCAGCTCGGGGGGAGAGCAGTACTTC. Its translation: CASSGGEQYF.

Written as DNA, the CDR3 is TGTGCCATCAGTGACGAGACCCCAAGCTCCTACGAGCAGTACTTC. Its protein is CAISDETPSSYEQYF. The J gene is TRBJ2-7, the V gene TRBV10-3, with D hard to call. The CDR3 runs 15 residues. The ends were cut back, 3 bases at V and 0 bases at J, with 12 bases in the middle. From germline, CDR1 is ENHRY and CDR2 SYGVKD.

This clonotype occurred many times. The chain has TRBV5-1 and TRBJ2-1, with D maybe TRBD1 (5 bases). CDR3 size: 14 residues. Trimming stripped 6 bases from V and 7 bases from J, with 17 bases between. Germline V gene lookup returns CDR1 SGHRS and CDR2 YFSETQ. CDR3 sequence: CASIGPIGANEQFF. The CDR3 coding sequence is TGCGCCAGCATCGGCCCGATAGGGGCAAATGAGCAGTTCTTC. Together with reference TRBV5-1 and TRBJ2-1, the CDR3 gives the full variable domain: KAGVTQTPRYLIKTRGQQVTLSCSPISGHRSVSWYQQTPGQGLQFLFEYFSETQRNKGNFPGRFSGRQFSNSRSEMNVSTLELGDSALYLCASIGPIGANEQFFGPGTRLTVL.

The chain has TRBV4-2 and TRBJ2-3; the match to TRBD2 covers 15 bases. This CDR3 has 18 amino acids. Per the germline V gene, CDR1 is LGHNA and CDR2 is YNFKEQ. The V and J ends lost 0 bases and 4 bases, in that order; junction bases with no gene match: 5. CDR3 in amino acids: CASSQEWGLAGGPDTQYF. The CDR3 region has the DNA TGTGCCAGCAGCCAAGAGTGGGGACTAGCGGGAGGCCCAGATACGCAGTATTTT.

The CDR3 sequence is CASSLRGADYGYTF. The CDR3 DNA reads as TGTGCCAGCAGTTTAAGGGGGGCCGATTATGGCTACACCTTC. The V gene is TRBV27, the J gene TRBJ1-2; perhaps TRBD1 as D (6 bases). Germline V gene sequence: CDR1 MNHEY, CDR2 SMNVEV (reference sequence). This CDR3 comprises 14 residues. The V gene lost 2 bases and the J gene lost 5 bases, with 12 bases spanning the gap.

The CDR3 nucleotides are TGCGCCAGCAGCCACGGGACTAGCGGTTACACAGATACGCAGTATTTT. Its translation: CASSHGTSGYTDTQYF. This rearrangement joins TRBV5-1 to TRBJ2-3, with 11 positions matching TRBD2. CDR1 and CDR2 (germline): SGHRS, YFSETQ. The CDR3 covers 16 residues. V was clipped by 4 bases and J by 2 bases; unmatched bases: 6.

The CDR3 region is CASSHGLAGTEDTQYF. Written as DNA, the CDR3 is TGTGCCAGCAGTCATGGACTAGCGGGAACGGAAGATACGCAGTATTTT. The V and J genes are TRBV27 and TRBJ2-3; 12 bases match TRBD2. The CDR3 sequence is 16 residues long. Looked up from germline, CDR1 is MNHEY and CDR2 is SMNVEV (reference sequence). V lost 5 bases and J lost 5; bases outside the gene matches: 8.

This clonotype was seen a handful of times. V usage is TRBV5-1 and J usage is TRBJ2-7; a weak D match, TRBD2 (5 bases). Deletions cut 0 bases from V and 6 bases from J, with 19 bases between. The length of the CDR3 is 16 residues. Per germline, CDR1 SGHRS and CDR2 YFSETQ. CDR3 nucleotides: TGCGCCAGCAGCTTGGCCGGCGGGTTGCCCCCTCTCGAGCAGTACTTC. Protein sequence: CASSLAGGLPPLEQYF.